A single sample is the source of the 16 T cell receptor beta chains below, sequenced in a study of a mutant IDH1 vaccine in newly diagnosed glioma. The time point is: week 47, end of study. It was 300 ug of mutant IDH1 20-mer peptide that made up each vaccine dose, given with topical imiquimod. Clones were sequenced by immunoSEQ multiplex PCR, and TCRdb holds only the in-frame ones, with some missing. This sample carries 40,000 to 45,000 clones, roughly 82% of them seen once, and the ten largest clones take approximately 19%. What these receptors recognize is not known. The sample consisted of PBMCs, taken from a glioma patient whose treatment included an IDH1 peptide vaccine. These receptors were taken from a man between 18 and 29 years old with glioma. Some clones in this sample may be carry-over from other donors' samples.

The chain recombines TRBV11-3 with TRBJ2-6, with D possibly TRBD1 on 6 matching bases. The germline V gene encodes CDR1 SGHNT and CDR2 YENEEA. V was pared by 4 bases and J by 2 bases, with 6 bases between. This CDR3 has 14 amino acids. The CDR3 is CASSSGAGANVLTF. In DNA, the CDR3 is TGTGCCAGCAGCTCAGGGGCTGGGGCCAACGTCCTGACTTTC.

This clone was observed once. The final CDR3 position lacks the conserved phenylalanine or tryptophan, pointing to a likely read error. The DNA is left out, because the CDR3 cannot be placed on it with certainty; the CDR3 is given as TCRdb lists it. This sequence joins TRBV6-6 and TRBJ1-5. The CDR3 is 11 residues long, ends included. Germline V gene lookup returns CDR1 MNHNY and CDR2 SVGAGI (reference sequence). CDR3 sequence: CASSFRLGLAL.

V and J are TRBV27 and TRBJ2-1; tentative D call: TRBD1 (5 bases). CDR1 and CDR2 (germline): MNHEY, SMNVEV (reference sequence). This CDR3 spans 16 amino acids. V lost 7 bases, J lost 2 bases, and 18 bases lay in between. This chain's CDR3 is CASTRMGQGAYNEQFF. In DNA form, the CDR3 reads TGTGCCAGCACCAGGATGGGCCAAGGGGCCTACAATGAGCAGTTCTTC.

This clone showed up just once. The J gene is TRBJ1-5, the V gene TRBV7-9; D possibly corresponds to TRBD1 (6 bases). Germline CDR1 is SEHNR and CDR2 is FQNEAQ (reference sequence). This CDR3 has 15 amino acids. Trimming took off 1 base at V and 6 bases at J, with 13 bases between the two ends. CDR3 protein: CASSLGREGGQPQHF. CDR3 sequence (DNA): TGTGCCAGCAGCTTAGGACGGGAGGGGGGTCAGCCCCAGCATTTT.

This sequence joins TRBV6-4 and TRBJ1-6; D gene unclear. The CDR3 is 15 residues long. Trimming left V 3 bases short and J 7 bases short, with 13 bases between. In germline, CDR1 is MRHNA, CDR2 SNTAGT. The DNA of the CDR3 is TGTGCCAGCAGTGAAGGCTCCTCGGGGAATTCACCCCTCCACTTT. Translated, it gives CASSEGSSGNSPLHF.

The V and J genes are TRBV29-1 and TRBJ2-7; 13 bases match TRBD2. The CDR3 sequence is 15 residues long. Germline assignment: CDR1 SQVTM and CDR2 ANQGSEA. Unmatched junction bases numbered 5, after V lost 4 bases and J lost 2 bases. DNA for the CDR3: TGCAGCGTTGTAGGGACTAGCGGGGTTGCCTACGAGCAGTACTTC. Protein sequence: CSVVGTSGVAYEQYF.

The J gene is TRBJ1-1, the V gene TRBV6-5; a possible D gene is TRBD1 (5 bases). CDR3 length: 14 amino acids. Germline V gives CDR1 MNHEY, CDR2 SVGAGI. Trimming shortened V by 2 bases and J by 10 bases, and 17 bases separated the two germline ends. The CDR3 DNA follows: TGTGCCAGCAGTTACGCCCCCCAGGGAATGGGAGCTTTCTTT. Translation gives CASSYAPQGMGAFF.

The rearrangement joins TRBV20-1 to TRBJ1-4; TRBD1 matches 7 bases. The junction had 4 bases not matched to a gene; V was cut back by 7 bases and J by 8 bases. In germline, CDR1 is DFQATT, CDR2 SNEGSKA (reference sequence). The length of the CDR3 is 11 residues. Here the CDR3 DNA reads TGCAGTGGTAACAGGGGAGAAAAACTGTTTTTT. Translating it yields CSGNRGEKLFF.

V usage is TRBV6-6 and J usage is TRBJ1-5; no definite D call. The CDR3 length is 16 residues. Germline CDR1 is MNHNY and CDR2 is SVGAGI (reference sequence). With 0 bases removed from V and 0 bases from J, the gap between germline ends came to 9 bases. The CDR3: CASSYSGGYSNQPQHF. CDR3 sequence (DNA): TGTGCCAGCAGTTACTCCGGCGGCTATAGCAATCAGCCCCAGCATTTT.

The J gene is TRBJ1-5, the V gene TRBV27; 9 bases map to TRBD1. Per germline, CDR1 MNHEY and CDR2 SMNVEV (reference sequence). The junction had 9 bases not matched to a gene; V was cut back by 5 bases and J by 7 bases. This CDR3 has 15 amino acids. The DNA for the CDR3 is TGTGCCAGCAGTACGGGACAGGGTTTGCGCCAGCCCCAGCATTTT. This sequence encodes CASSTGQGLRQPQHF.

The rearrangement links TRBV15 to TRBJ2-1; D is perhaps TRBD2 (5 bases). CDR3 length: 16 residues. Germline CDR1 LNHNV, CDR2 YYDKDF (reference sequence). Trimming took off 0 bases at V and 3 bases at J, with 12 bases between the two ends. The CDR3 region is CATSRDGRGFYNEQFF. In nucleotides, the CDR3 is TGTGCCACCAGCAGAGATGGACGGGGTTTCTACAATGAGCAGTTCTTC.

The V and J genes are TRBV27 and TRBJ2-5; D is ambiguous. CDR3 length equals 16 residues. Per germline, CDR1 MNHEY and CDR2 SMNVEV (reference sequence). Trimming shortened V by 5 bases and J by 2 bases, and 18 bases separated the two germline ends. This chain's CDR3 is CASSPIGASIQETQYF. CDR3 DNA: TGTGCCAGCAGTCCCATAGGAGCGTCAATACAAGAGACCCAGTACTTC.

This clone appeared a few times. The V gene is TRBV4-1, the J gene TRBJ1-1, with D possibly TRBD1 on 5 matching bases. The CDR3 length is 14 residues. The V end was cut by 1 base, the J end by 4 bases, with 10 bases between. Germline V gives CDR1 MGHRA, CDR2 YSYEKL. CDR3 in amino acids: CASSQADTSTEAFF. The CDR3, as DNA: TGCGCCAGCAGCCAAGCGGACACCAGCACTGAAGCTTTCTTT.

The rearrangement uses TRBV27 and TRBJ2-7, with 7 bases aligning to TRBD1. V was clipped by 3 bases and J by 2 bases; unmatched bases: 10. CDR1 MNHEY and CDR2 SMNVEV come from the germline V gene (reference sequence). There are 16 residues in the CDR3. CDR3 loop: CASSFLEGAIPYEQYF. Here the CDR3 DNA reads TGTGCCAGCAGTTTCTTAGAGGGGGCGATCCCCTACGAGCAGTACTTC.

The chain carries TRBV14 and TRBJ2-2; no clear D gene. Deletions cut 2 bases from V and 0 bases from J, with 10 bases between. CDR3 length equals 16 residues. The germline V gene has CDR1 SGHDN and CDR2 FVKESK. CDR3 DNA: TGTGCCAGCAGCCAACAAATAGTTCCGAACACCGGGGAGCTGTTTTTT. This gives the protein CASSQQIVPNTGELFF. Using reference TRBV14 and TRBJ2-2 for the parts outside the CDR3, the full variable domain is EAGVTQFPSHSVIEKGQTVTLRCDPISGHDNLYWYRRVMGKEIKFLLHFVKESKQDESGMPNNRFLAERTGGTYSTLKVQPAELEDSGVYFCASSQQIVPNTGELFFGEGSRLTVL.

This clone was counted between two and nine times. CDR3 DNA: TGTGCCAGCAGCGTAGCAGAGGACAGAGCCTACTCGAGCACAGATACGCAGTATTTT. This gives the protein CASSVAEDRAYSSTDTQYF. The V and J genes are TRBV9 and TRBJ2-3; D is possibly TRBD1 (6 bases). Germline loops: CDR1 SGDLS, CDR2 YYNGEE. The CDR3 is 19 amino acids. With 0 bases removed from V and 0 bases from J, the gap between germline ends came to 20 bases.